This TCR beta chain derives from a study of T-cell memory formation after mild COVID-19. Study-wide points: Confirmation was lacking for SARS-CoV-2 specificity of second-wave clones that peaked on day 37. Pre-infection memory already had some responding clones, implying cross-reactive memory joined.

Germline assignment: CDR1 SGHAT and CDR2 FQNNGV. This CDR3 spans 15 amino acids. The V end was cut by 0 bases, the J end by 8 bases, with 11 bases between. In its sample, this clonotype was seen a few times. Its antigen is not identified. Each CDR3 protein gets one entry after TCRdb re-called the 5' RACE reads with MiXCR. The table records approximately 240,000 distinct CDR3 sequences, about 17% of them present only once. This TCR came from a man between 18 and 29 years old who had mild COVID-19 (a few samples of this study predate the infection). Cell type and time point are not known. The gene calls are TRBV11-2 and TRBJ1-6, with TRBD1 as a possible D gene (6 bases). The sequenced sample was PBMCs or a T cell subset sorted from them (not recorded which). The CDR3 here is CASSLEAGGDSPLHF. CDR3 nucleotide sequence: TGTGCCAGCAGCTTAGAGGCGGGGGGCGATTCACCCCTCCACTTT.